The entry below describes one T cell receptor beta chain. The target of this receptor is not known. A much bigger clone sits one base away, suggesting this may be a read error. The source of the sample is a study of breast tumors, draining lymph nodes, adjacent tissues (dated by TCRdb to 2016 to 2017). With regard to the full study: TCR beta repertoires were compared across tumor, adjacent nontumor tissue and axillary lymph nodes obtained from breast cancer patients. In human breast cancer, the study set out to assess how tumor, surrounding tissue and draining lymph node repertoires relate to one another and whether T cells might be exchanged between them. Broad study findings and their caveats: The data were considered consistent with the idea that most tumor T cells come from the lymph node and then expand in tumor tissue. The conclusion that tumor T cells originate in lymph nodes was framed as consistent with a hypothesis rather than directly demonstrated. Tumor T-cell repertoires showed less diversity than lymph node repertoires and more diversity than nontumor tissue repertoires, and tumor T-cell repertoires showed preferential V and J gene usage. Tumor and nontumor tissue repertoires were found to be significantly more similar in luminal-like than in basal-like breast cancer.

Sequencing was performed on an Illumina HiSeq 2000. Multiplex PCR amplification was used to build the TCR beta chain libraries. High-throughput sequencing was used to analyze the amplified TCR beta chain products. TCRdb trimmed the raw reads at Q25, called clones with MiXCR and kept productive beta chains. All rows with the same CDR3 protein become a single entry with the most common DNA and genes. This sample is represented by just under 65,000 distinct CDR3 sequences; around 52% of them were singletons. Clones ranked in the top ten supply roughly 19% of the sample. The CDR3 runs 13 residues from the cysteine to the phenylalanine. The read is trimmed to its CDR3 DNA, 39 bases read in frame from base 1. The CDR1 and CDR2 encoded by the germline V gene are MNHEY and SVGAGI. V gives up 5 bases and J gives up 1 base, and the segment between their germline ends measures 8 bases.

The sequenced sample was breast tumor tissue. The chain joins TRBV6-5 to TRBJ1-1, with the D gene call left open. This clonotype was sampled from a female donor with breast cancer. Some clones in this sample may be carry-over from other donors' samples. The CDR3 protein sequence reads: CASSPLKNTEAFF. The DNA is TGTGCCAGCAGTCCCCTCAAGAACACTGAAGCTTTCTTT.